This is a list of T cell receptor beta chains from one sample in a study of cytomegalovirus exposure and HLA in healthy donors. The repertoire was sequenced with immunoSEQ multiplex PCR; TCRdb's copy has only in-frame clones and lacks some. The repertoire holds 90,000 to 120,000 clones, with 65% to 75% as singletons. Sequencing used PBMCs. All receptors come from a woman aged 18-35 years in good health and CMV-seropositive. The CDR3 runs from the conserved cysteine through the conserved F or W. D genes are given only for firm matches. Not all rows give a size; the values are once, few, many and, for expanded clones, a class.

v_gene	abundance	d_gene	j_gene	len	CDR3nt	CDR3aa
TRBV7-7	-	-	TRBJ1-5	10	TGTGCCAGCAGCTTAGTGAGGGCCCAATTT	CASSLVRAQF
TRBV7-9	-	TRBD2	TRBJ2-7	15	TGTGCCAGCACCCGAGCGGGACTCCTAACCTACGAGCAGTACTTC	CASTRAGLLTYEQYF
TRBV30	few	-	TRBJ1-1	13	TGTGCCTTCTGTAGGCAGCTAGACACTGAAGCTTTCTTT	CAFCRQLDTEAFF
TRBV28	-	TRBD2	TRBJ2-2	15	TGTGCCAGCAGTAGTAGCGGGAGTTGGACCGGGGAGCTGTTTTTT	CASSSSGSWTGELFF
TRBV28	-	-	TRBJ2-6	18	TGTGCCAGCACCCTATGGGCCAGGGGCGCGGCTGGGGCCAACGTCCTGACTTTC	CASTLWARGAAGANVLTF
TRBV2	-	-	TRBJ2-1	14	TGTGCCAGCAGTGAAGCTCGTACAAAAAACAACCAGTTCTTC	CASSEARTKNNQFF
TRBV19	-	-	TRBJ2-7	14	TGTGCCAGTAGTATCGTCGCAGGAGGCTACGAGCAGTACTTC	CASSIVAGGYEQYF
TRBV27	-	TRBD1	TRBJ2-1	15	TGTGCCAGCAACCCCCGTGACAGGGGGAACAATGAGCAGTTCTTC	CASNPRDRGNNEQFF
TRBV14	-	TRBD1	TRBJ2-5	16	TGTGCCAGCAGCCAAGAAGGCCGGGGACAGGAAGAGACCCAGTACTTC	CASSQEGRGQEETQYF
TRBV7-3	-	TRBD2	TRBJ2-3	14	TGTGCCAGCAGCTTGACTAGCGGCACAGATACGCAGTATTTT	CASSLTSGTDTQYF
TRBV12-2	-	-	TRBJ2-5	18	TGTGCAAGTCGCTTGGGGGTTAGCGGGGCCGACTTAGGAGGGACCCAGTACTTC	CASRLGVSGADLGGTQYF
TRBV4-3	-	TRBD2	TRBJ2-2	16	TGCGCCAGCAGCCCTACTAGCGGGAGACCTCCCGGGGAGCTGTTTTTT	CASSPTSGRPPGELFF
TRBV30	-	-	TRBJ2-1	15	TGTGCCTGGCAACTCCCCGTTAGCGGCTACAATGAGCAGTTCTTC	CAWQLPVSGYNEQFF
TRBV30	-	TRBD2	TRBJ2-1	16	TGTGCCTGGAGTGAGATAGCGGGAGGTTTCTACAATGAGCAGTTCTTC	CAWSEIAGGFYNEQFF
TRBV7-2	-	-	TRBJ2-5	14	TGTGCCAGCAGGTTGGGGGGGCGCGGGGAGACCCAGTACTTC	CASRLGGRGETQYF
TRBV27	-	-	TRBJ2-6	16	TGTGCCAGCACCCGTGGGCAGATGGGCGGGGCCAACGTCCTGACTTTC	CASTRGQMGGANVLTF
TRBV6-5	once	TRBD2	TRBJ2-1	15	TGTGCCAGCAGAACTAGCGGGAGGGCCTACAATGAGCAGTTCTTC	CASRTSGRAYNEQFF
TRBV6-5	-	TRBD2	TRBJ2-2	13	TGTGCCAGCGAAGGGACTAGTGCCGGGGAGCTGTTTTTT	CASEGTSAGELFF
TRBV27	-	-	TRBJ2-3	16	TGTGCCAGCAGCTTGTCCCTAGGAGGGGGCGCAGATACGCAGTATTTT	CASSLSLGGGADTQYF
TRBV4-3	-	-	TRBJ1-6	15	TGCGCCAGCAGCCAAGATTCACAGAATAATTCACCCCTCCACTTT	CASSQDSQNNSPLHF
TRBV27	-	TRBD2	TRBJ2-2	15	TGTGCCAGCAGACTAGCGGGAGGGCTCCCCGGGGAGCTGTTTTTT	CASRLAGGLPGELFF